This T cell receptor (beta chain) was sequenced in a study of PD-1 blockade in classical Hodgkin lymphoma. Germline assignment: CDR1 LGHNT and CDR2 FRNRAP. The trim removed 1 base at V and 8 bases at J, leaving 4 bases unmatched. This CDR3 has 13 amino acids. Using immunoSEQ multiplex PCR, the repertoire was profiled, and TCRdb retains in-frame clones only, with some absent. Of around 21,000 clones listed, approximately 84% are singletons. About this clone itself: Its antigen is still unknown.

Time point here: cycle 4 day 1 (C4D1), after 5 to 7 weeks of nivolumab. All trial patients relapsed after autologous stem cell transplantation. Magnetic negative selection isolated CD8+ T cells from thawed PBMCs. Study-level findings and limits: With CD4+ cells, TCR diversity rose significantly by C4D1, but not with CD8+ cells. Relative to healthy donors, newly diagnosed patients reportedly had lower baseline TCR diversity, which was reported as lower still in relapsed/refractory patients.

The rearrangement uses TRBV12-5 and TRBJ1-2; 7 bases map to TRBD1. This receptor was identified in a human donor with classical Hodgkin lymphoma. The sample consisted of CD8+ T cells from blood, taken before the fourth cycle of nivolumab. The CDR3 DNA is TGTGCTAGTGGTTTGGCGACAGGGTTAGGCTACACCTTC. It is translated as CASGLATGLGYTF.